This T cell receptor (beta chain) was found in a study of cytomegalovirus exposure and HLA in healthy donors. Broader study findings: With high specificity and sensitivity, the classifier reportedly diagnosed cytomegalovirus status. The sole available immune exposure information was CMV serostatus.

The PCR used 60 Vbeta and 13 Jbeta primers. Using immunoSEQ multiplex PCR, the repertoire was profiled, and TCRdb retains in-frame clones only, with some absent. Of around 150,000 clones listed, over 60% are singletons. In the case of this clone: Its cognate antigen is unknown.

Looked up from germline, CDR1 is SGHTA and CDR2 is FQGNSA. This CDR3 has 16 amino acids. V lost 1 base, J lost 0 bases, and 5 bases stayed unmatched. Sequencing was done on a sample of PBMCs. The sequence derives from a woman aged 55-75 years in good health and CMV-seronegative. The rearrangement links TRBV7-2 to TRBJ2-7, with 8 bases lining up with TRBD2. This CDR3 is CASSLGAGVRSYEQYF. The CDR3 DNA reads TGTGCCAGCAGCTTAGGAGCGGGAGTTCGCTCCTACGAGCAGTACTTC.